This T cell receptor beta chain was retrieved from a study of cytomegalovirus exposure and HLA in healthy donors. PCR amplification relied on 60 Vbeta primers (plus 13 Jbeta primers). The table came from immunoSEQ multiplex PCR; TCRdb's copy has only in-frame clones and leaves some out. Here the sample spans around 150,000 clones, approximately 87% being singletons. The CDR3 totals 13 residues. V shed 5 bases and J shed 2 bases, with 9 bases lying between them. Germline CDR1 reads SEHNR; CDR2 reads FQNEAQ (reference sequence). The receptor was isolated from a woman in her twenties or thirties in good health and CMV-seronegative. The source material was PBMCs. V is TRBV7-9 and J is TRBJ1-2; D is unclear. CDR3 bases: TGTGCCAGCAGCGGAGGGTGGAACTATGGCTACACCTTC. Protein: CASSGGWNYGYTF. The entire variable domain, with the rest obtained from reference TRBV7-9 and TRBJ1-2, is as follows: DTGVSQNPRHKITKRGQNVTFRCDPISEHNRLYWYRQTLGQGPEFLTYFQNEAQLEKSRLLSDRFSAERPKGSFSTLEIQRTEQGDSAMYLCASSGGWNYGYTFGSGTRLTVV.